The present T cell receptor (beta chain) was sequenced within a study of cytomegalovirus exposure and HLA in healthy donors. Across the whole study: Caucasian-associated ancestry cluster membership applied to over 80% of around 400 genotyped donors.

V gave up 4 bases and J gave up 2 bases; unmatched junction bases: 6. Per germline, CDR1 LNHDA and CDR2 SQIVND (reference sequence). The CDR3 runs 15 residues. As to this clone: Its specificity is unknown.

PCR amplification relied on 60 Vbeta primers (plus 13 Jbeta primers). The repertoire was sequenced with immunoSEQ multiplex PCR; TCRdb's copy has only in-frame clones and lacks some. The table shows around 120,000 clones, with about 80% occurring only once. Study-level findings and limits: In a later analysis, several top co-occurrence clusters appeared linked to parvovirus B19, influenza, CMV and Epstein-Barr virus. An assumption of roughly uniform sequencing depth across donors underlay the presence/absence analyses.

The specimen was PBMCs. This chain joins TRBV19 and TRBJ2-7; 9 positions agree with TRBD1. The sequence was collected from a woman aged 35 to 49 in good health and CMV-seronegative. CDR3 sequence reads: CASSTTGTGPYEQYF. The CDR3 DNA follows: TGTGCCAGTAGTACTACCGGGACAGGGCCCTACGAGCAGTACTTC.